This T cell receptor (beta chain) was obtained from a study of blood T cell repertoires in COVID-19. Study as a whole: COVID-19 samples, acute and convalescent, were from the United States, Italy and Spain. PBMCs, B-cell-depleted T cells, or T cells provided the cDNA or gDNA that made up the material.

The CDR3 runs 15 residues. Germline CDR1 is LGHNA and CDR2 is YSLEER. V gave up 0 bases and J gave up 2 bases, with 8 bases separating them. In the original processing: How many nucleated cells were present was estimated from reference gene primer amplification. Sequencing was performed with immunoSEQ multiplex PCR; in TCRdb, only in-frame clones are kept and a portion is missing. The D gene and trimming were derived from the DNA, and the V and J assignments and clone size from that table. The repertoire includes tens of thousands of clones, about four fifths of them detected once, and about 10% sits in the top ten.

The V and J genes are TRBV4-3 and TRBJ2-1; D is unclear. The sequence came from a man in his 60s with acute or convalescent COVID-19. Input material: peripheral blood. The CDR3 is CASSQEFRAYNEQFF. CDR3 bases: TGCGCCAGCAGCCAAGAATTTCGGGCCTACAATGAGCAGTTCTTC.